What follows is one T cell receptor (beta chain) and its context. This sample was taken from a study of blood T cell repertoires in COVID-19. Background on the study: Acute-phase and convalescent COVID-19 samples originated in the United States, Italy and Spain.

The CDR3 length is 13 residues. V lost 6 bases, J lost 7 bases, and 7 bases stayed unmatched. The germline CDR1 and CDR2 sequences are MGHDK and SYGVNS. Original processing methods: Nucleated cell counts were estimated from reference gene primer amplification. TCRdb's copy holds only in-frame clones and misses some; the assay was immunoSEQ multiplex PCR. For V, J and clone size, that table is used; D and trimming come from the DNA. The table lists 70,000 to 100,000 clones, around 82% of them singletons. This clonotype was sampled from a man over 45 with active or convalescent COVID-19. The chain carries TRBV25-1 and TRBJ1-2; TRBD1 matches 8 bases. Sequences were obtained from peripheral blood. CDR3 sequence: CASRGQVEAGYTF. DNA of the CDR3: TGTGCCAGCAGGGGACAGGTTGAGGCTGGCTACACCTTC.